Below, 14 T cell receptor beta chains from the same sample are listed, as sequenced in a study of T cell responses to AZD1222 COVID-19 vaccine. Here immunoSEQ multiplex PCR was the method, and the copy in TCRdb shows in-frame clones only, minus some. There are over 85,000 clones in the sample; approximately 81% occur only once, and approximately 15% lies in the top ten. Sequences were derived from peripheral blood, sampled on day 0 of AZD1222 vaccination. These receptors were taken from an adult in good health.

The chain has TRBV4-3 and TRBJ2-5, with 7 bases matching TRBD2. The CDR3 covers 15 residues. CDR1 is LGHNA, CDR2 YSLEER, per germline. The junction had 3 bases not matched to a gene; V was cut back by 0 bases and J by 2 bases. The CDR3 is CASSQDWRGQETQYF. CDR3 DNA sequence: TGCGCCAGCAGCCAAGATTGGCGGGGGCAAGAGACCCAGTACTTC.

This clone was seen just once. The chain carries TRBV5-1 and TRBJ1-2; 7 positions match TRBD1. V shed 5 bases, J shed 6 bases, and the junction held 7 bases outside the gene matches. The CDR3 loop spans 13 amino acids. CDR1 SGHRS and CDR2 YFSETQ come from the germline V gene. For the CDR3, the DNA is TGCGCCAGCAGGAAAGACAGGGTTGATGGCTACACCTTC. It is translated as CASRKDRVDGYTF.

There are a few counts of this clone. The chain has TRBV4-1 and TRBJ2-4; 11 nucleotides match TRBD2. Trimming at V came to 3 bases and at J to 0 bases, leaving 10 bases not matched to a gene. Germline-derived CDR1 and CDR2 are MGHRA and YSYEKL. The CDR3 length is 19 residues. As DNA, the CDR3 is TGCGCCAGCAGCCATATCGGGACTAGCGGAGCGCTAGCCAAAAACATTCAGTACTTC. It specifies CASSHIGTSGALAKNIQYF.

In DNA form, the CDR3 reads TGTGCCAGCAGACCACAGGGGGGCTATGGCTACACCTTC. Translation: CASRPQGGYGYTF. This chain connects TRBV6-5 to TRBJ1-2, with TRBD1 matching 8 bases. The V and J ends lost 6 bases and 4 bases, in that order; junction bases with no gene match: 4. This CDR3 is built from 13 residues. CDR1 is MNHEY and CDR2 is SVGAGI in the germline V gene.

This sequence joins TRBV28 and TRBJ1-2; maybe TRBD1 (5 bases). The CDR3 has 16 residues. Germline V gene data show CDR1 as MDHEN and CDR2 as SYDVKM. V lost 1 base and J 5 bases, leaving 17 bases between the germline ends. The CDR3 protein is CASSLSRGGSGYGYTF. DNA of the CDR3: TGTGCCAGCAGTTTATCGCGGGGGGGGTCAGGTTATGGCTACACCTTC.

CDR3 DNA: TGTGCCAGCAGTTATTCCCCCCCCTCTGGAAACACCATATATTTT. As protein: CASSYSPPSGNTIYF. The chain joins TRBV6-5 to TRBJ1-3, with D unclear. Germline-derived CDR1 and CDR2 are MNHEY and SVGAGI. V lost 3 bases and J lost 0, with 9 bases in between. This CDR3 has 15 residues.

This clone has just one count. CDR3 protein: CASSFRSYTEAFF. The CDR3, as DNA: TGTGCCAGCAGTTTCCGTTCCTACACTGAAGCTTTCTTT. The J gene is TRBJ1-1, the V gene TRBV12-3 or TRBV12-4; D is uncertain. The CDR3 contains 13 residues. V was pared by 3 bases and J by 3 bases, with 8 bases between.

This chain uses TRBV28 with TRBJ2-5; tentatively, D is TRBD1 or TRBD2 (7 bases each). The CDR3 covers 15 residues. The ends were cut back, 4 bases at V and 2 bases at J, with 14 bases in the middle. The V gene's germline CDR1 is MDHEN and CDR2 SYDVKM. The CDR3 region is CASSWSGTEQETQYF. DNA for the CDR3: TGTGCCAGCAGTTGGAGCGGGACAGAACAAGAGACCCAGTACTTC.

The chain is built from TRBV7-2 and TRBJ1-5, with 8 bases fitting TRBD1. Per the germline V gene, CDR1 is SGHTA and CDR2 is FQGNSA. CDR3 length equals 17 residues. The V segment lost 3 bases and the J segment 4 bases; nucleotides outside the gene matches: 11. Here the CDR3 reads CASSLGRQGRGNQPQHF. CDR3 sequence (DNA): TGTGCCAGCAGCTTGGGGAGACAGGGGAGGGGGAATCAGCCCCAGCATTTT.

V is TRBV4-3 and J is TRBJ1-2, with D possibly being TRBD1 (6 bases). Looked up from germline, CDR1 is LGHNA and CDR2 is YSLEER. Trimming took off 10 bases at V and 3 bases at J, with 21 bases between the two ends. CDR3 length: 15 residues. Here the CDR3 DNA reads TGCGCCACCACTCTCCTTCCCCGACAGGACTATGGCTACACCTTC. This sequence encodes CATTLLPRQDYGYTF.

The chain links TRBV21-1 to TRBJ2-7; the D call TRBD2 from the table was never checked on the DNA. TRBV21-1 is a recognized pseudogene. This CDR3 is 16 amino acids long. The CDR3 DNA sequence: TGTGCCAGCAGCAAAGTTGTGGCGGGGCGGCCCTACGAGCAGTACGTC. Amino acids: CASSKVVAGRPYEQYV.

The chain combines TRBV9 with TRBJ2-3; D remains unclear. The CDR3 contains 13 residues. Germline V CDR1 and CDR2: SGDLS, YYNGEE. Trimming removed 0 bases from V and 3 bases from J, with 5 bases in between. This CDR3 reads CASSVVTTDTQYF. DNA of the CDR3: TGTGCCAGCAGCGTAGTGACGACAGATACGCAGTATTTT.

This chain uses TRBV5-8 with TRBJ2-3; D gene unclear. CDR1 SGHTS and CDR2 YDEGEE come from the germline V gene. V shed 0 bases and J shed 4 bases, with 18 bases lying between them. The CDR3 extends over 17 amino acids. This CDR3 is CASSLATRPASADTQYF. DNA of the CDR3: TGTGCCAGCAGCTTGGCCACGCGACCCGCCTCCGCAGATACGCAGTATTTT.

This chain uses TRBV3-1 (or the pseudogene TRBV3-2) with TRBJ1-6; no firm D call. Germline loops: CDR1 LGHDT, CDR2 YNNKEL (reference sequence). V dropped 4 bases and J dropped 6 bases, with 13 bases sitting between them. The CDR3 spans 15 residues. CDR3 coding DNA: TGTGCCAGCAGCCTAGGTGGTACACGTAATTCACCCCTCCACTTT. It specifies CASSLGGTRNSPLHF.